Presented here are 30 T cell receptor beta chains from one specimen sequenced in a study of blood T cell repertoires in COVID-19. Profiled with immunoSEQ multiplex PCR; TCRdb holds only in-frame clones, not every one. The data hold more than 100,000 clones, with about four fifths observed a single time. Specimen: peripheral blood. The source of these receptors is a man aged 55-75 years with active or convalescent COVID-19.

This chain uses TRBV27 with TRBJ2-4, with D tentatively TRBD2 (6 bases). Trimming removed 7 bases from V and 0 bases from J, with 19 bases in between. The CDR3 extends over 17 amino acids. Germline V gene data show CDR1 as MNHEY and CDR2 as SMNVEV (reference sequence). For the CDR3, the DNA is TGTGCCAGCACCCCGACAGCGGGCGGACTAGCCAAAAACATTCAGTACTTC. This sequence encodes CASTPTAGGLAKNIQYF.

The chain links TRBV27 to TRBJ2-7; D perhaps matches TRBD2 (6 bases). Germline-derived CDR1 and CDR2 are MNHEY and SMNVEV (reference sequence). This CDR3 is 13 amino acids long. Trimming took off 2 bases at V and 3 bases at J, with 8 bases between the two ends. CDR3 loop: CASSLARDYEQYF. For the CDR3, the DNA is TGTGCCAGCAGTTTAGCGCGGGACTACGAGCAGTACTTC.

The rearrangement joins TRBV7-9 to TRBJ2-2; TRBD2 matches 10 bases. The CDR3 is 15 residues long. Germline trimming cut 6 bases from V and 5 bases from J; bases unmatched to any gene: 6. The V gene's germline CDR1 is SEHNR and CDR2 FQNEAQ (reference sequence). CDR3 amino acids: CASSSGTSETGELFF. The CDR3 coding sequence is TGTGCCAGCAGTTCCGGGACTAGCGAGACCGGGGAGCTGTTTTTT. Combining the CDR3 with reference TRBV7-9 and TRBJ2-2 gives the whole variable domain DTGVSQNPRHKITKRGQNVTFRCDPISEHNRLYWYRQTLGQGPEFLTYFQNEAQLEKSRLLSDRFSAERPKGSFSTLEIQRTEQGDSAMYLCASSSGTSETGELFFGEGSRLTVL.

The chain is built from TRBV11-2 and TRBJ1-1; D remains ambiguous. The ends were cut back, 3 bases at V and 0 bases at J, with 11 bases in the middle. Germline V gives CDR1 SGHAT, CDR2 FQNNGV. The length of the CDR3 is 15 residues. The CDR3 reads CASSFVSSLNTEAFF. The CDR3 DNA reads TGTGCCAGCAGCTTTGTTTCCTCGTTGAACACTGAAGCTTTCTTT.

Comments on this clone: One junction end does not reproduce the germline sequence, and a read error may be involved. The CDR3 DNA follows: TGTGCCAGCAGTCAAGATCGGGTTAGAACAGATACGCAGTATTTT. Its protein product is CASSQDRVRTDTQYF. This sequence joins TRBV14 and TRBJ2-3; no firm D call. The germline gives CDR1 SGHDN, CDR2 FVKESK. The CDR3 consists of 15 residues.

This chain uses TRBV4-1 with TRBJ2-1; 8 bases line up with TRBD1. CDR3 length: 16 amino acids. Germline values: CDR1 MGHRA, CDR2 YSYEKL. The V and J ends lost 4 bases and 9 bases, in that order; junction bases with no gene match: 14. DNA for the CDR3: TGCGCCAGCAGCCCTGACCCAGGGGGCGGGTGGGGTGAGCAGTTCTTC. As protein: CASSPDPGGGWGEQFF.

The table lists this clone with a count of one. The chain combines TRBV7-2 with TRBJ2-1; D perhaps matches TRBD2 (5 bases). This CDR3 is 15 amino acids long. V lost 5 bases to trimming and J lost 0 bases, with 11 bases between them. CDR1 SGHTA and CDR2 FQGNSA come from the germline V gene. The CDR3: CASSLTGNSYNEQFF. In nucleotides, the CDR3 is TGTGCCAGCAGCCTTACCGGGAACTCCTACAATGAGCAGTTCTTC.

This chain joins TRBV6-7 and TRBJ2-5; no firm D call. TRBV6-7 is annotated as an ORF whose role is uncertain. V lost 8 bases and J lost 5, with 21 bases in between. This CDR3 contains 15 residues. In DNA, the CDR3 is TGTGCCAGCCGATCGACACTCTCCCAGATGGAGACCCAGTACTTC. This gives the protein CASRSTLSQMETQYF.

V gene TRBV7-2 combines with J gene TRBJ2-7, with D hard to call. The germline V and J ends were trimmed by 2 bases and 5 bases, with 10 bases remaining between them. The CDR3 contains 13 residues. CDR1 is SGHTA and CDR2 is FQGNSA in the germline V gene. This CDR3 reads CASSLPVENEQYF. The CDR3 coding sequence is TGTGCCAGCAGCTTACCGGTTGAAAACGAGCAGTACTTC.

The chain links TRBV24-1 to TRBJ1-1, with D possibly matching TRBD1 (6 bases). Germline V gene sequence: CDR1 KGHDR, CDR2 SFDVKD. The CDR3 has 13 amino acids. V was pared by 5 bases and J by 5 bases, with 11 bases between. The CDR3 DNA follows: TGTGCCACCAGTGCCGGGGGGCGGACTGAAGCTTTCTTT. Protein: CATSAGGRTEAFF.

The chain joins TRBV28 to TRBJ2-5, with D possibly TRBD2 on 6 matching bases. The CDR3 is 14 amino acids. CDR1 and CDR2 from the germline V gene are MDHEN and SYDVKM. The V end was cut by 5 bases, the J end by 5 bases, with 15 bases between. The CDR3 loop is CASSTPREVETQYF. The CDR3 DNA is TGTGCCAGCAGTACCCCGAGGGAGGTTGAGACCCAGTACTTC.

This CDR3 is CASSYQQGTTEAFF. The DNA of the CDR3 is TGTGCCAGCAGCTATCAACAGGGGACGACTGAAGCTTTCTTT. The J gene is TRBJ1-1, the V gene TRBV7-2; 7 bases line up with TRBD1. The CDR3 consists of 14 residues. Germline V gene lookup returns CDR1 SGHTA and CDR2 FQGNSA. V trimming: 4 bases; J trimming: 5 bases; junction bases outside the gene matches: 7.

The CDR3 DNA reads as TGTGCCAGCAGATCGGACAGGCCGAAACTGTTTTTT. Encoded protein: CASRSDRPKLFF. The V and J genes are TRBV2 and TRBJ1-4, with 7 bases aligning to TRBD1. Unmatched junction bases numbered 6, after V lost 6 bases and J lost 11 bases. The CDR3 has 12 amino acids. CDR1 is SNHLY, CDR2 FYNNEI, per germline.

The chain recombines TRBV20-1 with TRBJ1-1, with 9 nucleotides matching TRBD1. Losses at the gene ends were 3 bases for V and 2 bases for J; bases not matched to a gene: 4. Germline V lookup: CDR1 DFQATT, CDR2 SNEGSKA (reference sequence). The CDR3 is made up of 14 amino acids. The CDR3 DNA reads as TGCAGTGCTAGTTTAACAGGGGGCAACACTGAAGCTTTCTTT. Amino acids: CSASLTGGNTEAFF.

The chain links TRBV2 to TRBJ2-7; TRBD1 aligns across 7 bases. This CDR3 contains 14 residues. V lost 4 bases, J lost 0 bases, and 3 bases stayed unmatched. From germline, CDR1 is SNHLY and CDR2 FYNNEI. The CDR3 here is CASSAGTVSYEQYF. The CDR3 DNA sequence: TGTGCCAGCAGTGCCGGGACAGTCTCCTACGAGCAGTACTTC.

For the CDR3, the DNA is TGTGCCAGCAGCTACGGCAGGGCCGGGGAGCTGTTTTTT. Protein sequence: CASSYGRAGELFF. This chain connects TRBV7-7 to TRBJ2-2; D perhaps matches TRBD1 (5 bases). The V and J ends lost 4 bases and 6 bases respectively, with 9 bases between them. Germline lookup yields CDR1 SSHAT and CDR2 FNYEAQ (reference sequence). The CDR3 has 13 amino acids.

The chain employs TRBV19 and TRBJ2-7; D gene ambiguous. CDR3 length: 13 residues. The germline V gene encodes CDR1 LNHDA and CDR2 SQIVND (reference sequence). Trimming removed 6 bases from V and 2 bases from J, with 11 bases in between. CDR3 in DNA: TGTGCCAGTAGCAAAAACACCGCCTACGAGCAGTACTTC. Its protein is CASSKNTAYEQYF.

This chain joins TRBV27 and TRBJ2-5, with a weak D call TRBD1 (7 bases). CDR1 and CDR2 (germline): MNHEY, SMNVEV (reference sequence). Trimming stripped 0 bases from V and 5 bases from J, with 16 bases between. CDR3 length equals 16 residues. The CDR3 is CASSLSGGTVAETQYF. The CDR3 DNA follows: TGTGCCAGCAGTTTATCCGGCGGGACAGTAGCGGAGACCCAGTACTTC.

This clone was seen a single time. The CDR3 nucleotides read TGTGCCAGCAGCCAAGGGCGGGCATCCTCCTACAATGAGCAGTTCTTC. This translates into CASSQGRASSYNEQFF. The J gene is TRBJ2-1, the V gene TRBV4-2; D perhaps matches TRBD2 (5 bases). Trimming cost V 1 base and J 0 bases, with 10 bases left between them. The CDR3 has 16 residues. The germline gives CDR1 LGHNA, CDR2 YNFKEQ.

The chain recombines TRBV5-1 with TRBJ2-7; TRBD1 is a possible D gene (5 bases). V gave up 0 bases and J gave up 5 bases, with 6 bases separating them. The CDR3 totals 12 residues. CDR1 is SGHRS and CDR2 is YFSETQ in the germline V gene. The CDR3 nucleotides are TGCGCCAGCAGCTTGGCAGGGAACGAGCAGTACTTC. Its translation is CASSLAGNEQYF.

V usage is TRBV23-1 and J usage is TRBJ1-1; tentatively, D is TRBD1 (5 bases). TRBV23-1 is an ORF; its function is uncertain. The CDR3 totals 15 residues. V gave up 0 bases and J gave up 3 bases, with 11 bases separating them. Written as DNA, the CDR3 is TGCGCCAGCAGTCAATCGATTCCGGGGGACACTGAAGCTTTCTTT. It encodes CASSQSIPGDTEAFF.

Concerning this clone: Other nucleotide sequences in the sample specify the same CDR3. The rearrangement links TRBV18 to TRBJ2-6, with D possibly TRBD2 on 6 matching bases. The CDR3 is 15 amino acids. CDR1 and CDR2 from the germline V gene are KGHSH and LQKENI. Trimming removed 3 bases from V and 2 bases from J, with 8 bases in between. Here the CDR3 reads CASSPGRTGANVLTF. The DNA for the CDR3 is TGTGCCAGCTCACCGGGGAGGACTGGGGCCAACGTCCTGACTTTC. Variable domain in full (rest from reference TRBV18 and TRBJ2-6): NAGVMQNPRHLVRRRGQEARLRCSPMKGHSHVYWYRQLPEEGLKFMVYLQKENIIDESGMPKERFSAEFPKEGPSILRIQQVVRGDSAAYFCASSPGRTGANVLTFGAGSRLTVL.

V usage is TRBV28 and J usage is TRBJ1-1, with D perhaps matching TRBD1 (5 bases). Germline V CDR1 and CDR2: MDHEN, SYDVKM. The ends were cut back, 7 bases at V and 3 bases at J, with 9 bases in the middle. The CDR3 is made up of 12 amino acids. The DNA for the CDR3 is TGTGCCAGCAAGGGGATGGACACTGAAGCTTTCTTT. Its translation is CASKGMDTEAFF.

This chain joins TRBV19 and TRBJ1-2, with 10 bases aligning to TRBD1. The CDR3 is 16 amino acids. V shed 2 bases, J shed 5 bases, and the junction held 8 bases outside the gene matches. Germline-derived CDR1 and CDR2 are LNHDA and SQIVND (reference sequence). CDR3 region: CASSISPTGGDYGYTF. The CDR3 DNA sequence: TGTGCCAGTAGTATAAGCCCGACAGGGGGCGATTATGGCTACACCTTC. The full variable domain, completed using reference TRBV19 and TRBJ1-2, is DGGITQSPKYLFRKEGQNVTLSCEQNLNHDAMYWYRQDPGQGLRLIYYSQIVNDFQKGDIAEGYSVSREKKESFPLTVTSAQKNPTAFYLCASSISPTGGDYGYTFGSGTRLTVV.

The gene calls are TRBV18 and TRBJ2-1, with TRBD2 matching 11 bases. CDR1 KGHSH and CDR2 LQKENI come from the germline V gene. This CDR3 is 17 amino acids long. J lost 4 bases, V lost 0 bases, and 5 bases had no gene match. The CDR3 reads CASSPPSTSGVYNEQFF. In nucleotides, the CDR3 is TGTGCCAGCTCACCACCTTCGACTAGCGGGGTTTACAATGAGCAGTTCTTC.

The chain carries TRBV4-3 and TRBJ2-7, with TRBD2 identical over 9 bases. This CDR3 comprises 15 residues. Germline CDR1 and CDR2: LGHNA and YSLEER. Unmatched junction bases numbered 5, after V lost 1 base and J lost 4 bases. CDR3 region: CASSQVASGMYEQYF. The CDR3 DNA follows: TGCGCCAGCAGCCAAGTGGCTAGCGGGATGTACGAGCAGTACTTC.

The genes are TRBV28 and TRBJ2-7; TRBD1 is a possible D gene (8 bases). CDR1 and CDR2 (germline): MDHEN, SYDVKM. CDR3 length equals 14 residues. V lost 8 bases and J 4 bases, leaving 18 bases between the germline ends. The CDR3 spells CASGGAGGTYEQYF. CDR3 DNA: TGTGCCAGCGGGGGGGCAGGGGGCACATACGAGCAGTACTTC.

This clone was found a few times. This chain links TRBV7-9 with TRBJ1-4, with D unresolved. Looked up from germline, CDR1 is SEHNR and CDR2 is FQNEAQ (reference sequence). The V and J ends lost 2 bases and 8 bases respectively, with 9 bases between them. CDR3 length equals 13 residues. The CDR3 coding sequence is TGTGCCAGCAGCTTATCATCGAGGGAAAAACTGTTTTTT. Translating gives CASSLSSREKLFF.

The chain is built from TRBV28 and TRBJ2-3; 7 nucleotides match TRBD2. In germline, CDR1 is MDHEN, CDR2 SYDVKM. The CDR3 is made up of 15 amino acids. V trimming: 5 bases; J trimming: 5 bases; junction bases outside the gene matches: 10. CDR3 loop: CASSLGREDQDTQYF. Written as DNA, the CDR3 is TGTGCCAGCAGTCTGGGCCGGGAGGATCAAGATACGCAGTATTTT.

The V gene is TRBV7-2, the J gene TRBJ2-7; no firm D call. The CDR3 is 13 amino acids. Per the germline V gene, CDR1 is SGHTA and CDR2 is FQGNSA. Between the trimmed V and J ends, which lost 1 base and 4 bases, there was a span of 8 bases. The CDR3 sequence: CASSLGGQYEQYF. The CDR3 coding sequence is TGTGCCAGCAGCTTAGGAGGCCAGTACGAGCAGTACTTC.